This entry is about one TCR beta chain. These data originate in a study of CD8+ T cells in alopecia areata. Following RNA extraction, reverse transcription yielded cDNA that acted as the sequencing template. Here immunoSEQ multiplex PCR was the method, and the copy in TCRdb shows in-frame clones only, minus some. The sample yields hundreds of thousands of clones, 50% to 65% seen once. Trimming stripped 8 bases from V and 0 bases from J, with 15 bases between. Germline V gene sequence: CDR1 SQVTM, CDR2 ANQGSEA. The CDR3 sequence is 14 residues long. The V gene is TRBV29-1, the J gene TRBJ2-3; perhaps TRBD1 as D (5 bases). The source material was CD4+ T cells sorted from blood, sampled at week 0. The receptor was isolated from a human donor with alopecia areata. CDR3 DNA sequence: TGCAGCACCGACAGTAGCACTAGCACAGATACGCAGTATTTT. This gives the protein CSTDSSTSTDTQYF.